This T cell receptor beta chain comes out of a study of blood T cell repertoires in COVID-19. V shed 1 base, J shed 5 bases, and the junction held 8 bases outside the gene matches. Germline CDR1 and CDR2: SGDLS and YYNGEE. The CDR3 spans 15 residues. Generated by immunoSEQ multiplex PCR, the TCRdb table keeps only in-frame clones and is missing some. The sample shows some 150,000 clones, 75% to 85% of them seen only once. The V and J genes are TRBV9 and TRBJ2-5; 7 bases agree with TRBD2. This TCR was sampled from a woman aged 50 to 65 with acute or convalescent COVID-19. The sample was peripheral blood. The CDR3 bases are TGTGCCAGCAGCGTAATGGCGGGAGAGGCGGAGACCCAGTACTTC. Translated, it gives CASSVMAGEAETQYF.